This TCR beta chain was identified during a study of T-cell reconstitution after alpha-beta-depleted transplantation in children. Notes on the study in general: It was newly produced T cells that mostly accounted for T-cell counts and diversity one year after transplant.

Library preparation (for TCRbeta) was performed with unique molecular identifiers. TCRdb ran MiXCR on the PCR reads and lists one entry per CDR3 protein. The data contain about 210,000 distinct CDR3 sequences, about 15% of them singletons. V shed 4 bases and J shed 2 bases, with 14 bases lying between them. The CDR3 covers 16 residues. Germline CDR1 KGHDR, CDR2 SFDVKD. This clonotype appeared many times. Antigen unknown. This clonotype was sampled from a male patient between 2 and 15 years old who had a stem cell transplant for acute lymphoblastic leukemia, so the T cells may come from the graft donor. The J gene is TRBJ1-5, the V gene TRBV24-1; D not resolved. Sequencing used PBMCs, mostly from graft donor cells, obtained 360 days after TCRalphabeta/CD19-depleted stem cell transplant. The CDR3, as DNA: TGTGCCACCAGTGACCGATGGACTGTCGGCAATCAGCCCCAGCATTTT. Translation gives CATSDRWTVGNQPQHF.